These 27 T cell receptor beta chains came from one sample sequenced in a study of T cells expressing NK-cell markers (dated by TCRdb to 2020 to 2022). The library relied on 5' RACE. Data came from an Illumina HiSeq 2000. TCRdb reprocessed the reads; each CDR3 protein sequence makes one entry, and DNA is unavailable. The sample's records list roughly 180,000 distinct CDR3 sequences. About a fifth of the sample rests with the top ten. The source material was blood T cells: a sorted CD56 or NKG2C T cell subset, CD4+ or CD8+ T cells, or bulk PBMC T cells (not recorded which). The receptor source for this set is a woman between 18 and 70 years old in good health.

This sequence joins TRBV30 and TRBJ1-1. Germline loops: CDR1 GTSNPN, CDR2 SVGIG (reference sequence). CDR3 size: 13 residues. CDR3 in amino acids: CACSDRPNTEAFF.

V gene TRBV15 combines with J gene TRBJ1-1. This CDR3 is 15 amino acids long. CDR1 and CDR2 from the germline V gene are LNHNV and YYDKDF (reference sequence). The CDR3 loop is CATSRDGQSNTEAFF.

This CDR3 reads CSARDLRGWYNEQFF. This chain joins TRBV20-1 and TRBJ2-1; no DNA is available, so the TRBD1 call from TCRdb remains unchecked. The germline gives CDR1 DFQATT, CDR2 SNEGSKA (reference sequence). This CDR3 comprises 15 residues.

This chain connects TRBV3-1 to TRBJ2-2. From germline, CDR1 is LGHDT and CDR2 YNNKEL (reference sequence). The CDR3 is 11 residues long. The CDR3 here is CASSQTGELFF.

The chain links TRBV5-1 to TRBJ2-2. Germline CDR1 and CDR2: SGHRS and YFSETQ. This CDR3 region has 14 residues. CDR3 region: CASSLGQRTGELFF.

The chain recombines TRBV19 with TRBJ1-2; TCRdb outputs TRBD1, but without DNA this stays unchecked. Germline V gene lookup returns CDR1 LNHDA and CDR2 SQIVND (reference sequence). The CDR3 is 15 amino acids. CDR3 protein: CASSMSQGRGYGYTF.

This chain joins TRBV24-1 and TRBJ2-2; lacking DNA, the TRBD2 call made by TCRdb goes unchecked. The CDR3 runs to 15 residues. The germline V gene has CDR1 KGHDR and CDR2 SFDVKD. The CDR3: CATSDPSGPDGELFF.

This CDR3 reads CASSLAPGGIEAFF. The gene calls are TRBV5-1 and TRBJ1-1; the TCRdb call, TRBD1, lacks DNA for checking. The CDR3 covers 14 residues. CDR1 and CDR2 (germline): SGHRS, YFSETQ.

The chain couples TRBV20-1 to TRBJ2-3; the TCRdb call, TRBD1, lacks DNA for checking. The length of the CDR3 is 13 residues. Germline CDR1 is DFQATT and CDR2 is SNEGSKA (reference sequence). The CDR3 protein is CSAKTPGADTQYF.

This CDR3 reads CSATSGSHQGSRWEQYF. The gene calls are TRBV20-1 and TRBJ2-7; TCRdb picks TRBD2, but there is no DNA to check that call. The CDR3 length is 17 residues. Germline V lookup: CDR1 DFQATT, CDR2 SNEGSKA (reference sequence).

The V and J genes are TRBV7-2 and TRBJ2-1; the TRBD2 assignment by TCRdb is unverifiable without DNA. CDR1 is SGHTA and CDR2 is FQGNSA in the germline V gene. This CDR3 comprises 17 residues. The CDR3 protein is CASSLATSGGADNEQFF.

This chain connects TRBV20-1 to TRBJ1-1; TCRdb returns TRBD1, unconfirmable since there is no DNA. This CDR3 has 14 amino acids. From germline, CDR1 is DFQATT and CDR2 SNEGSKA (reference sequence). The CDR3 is CSARDSQRGAEAFF.

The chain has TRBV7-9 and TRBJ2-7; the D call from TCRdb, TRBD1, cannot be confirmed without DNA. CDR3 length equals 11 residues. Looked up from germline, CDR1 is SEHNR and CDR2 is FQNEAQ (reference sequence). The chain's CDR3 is CASGTNYEQYF.

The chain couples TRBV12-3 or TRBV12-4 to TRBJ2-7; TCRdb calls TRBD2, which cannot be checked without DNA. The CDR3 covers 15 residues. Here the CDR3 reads CASSFMIASAHRQYF.

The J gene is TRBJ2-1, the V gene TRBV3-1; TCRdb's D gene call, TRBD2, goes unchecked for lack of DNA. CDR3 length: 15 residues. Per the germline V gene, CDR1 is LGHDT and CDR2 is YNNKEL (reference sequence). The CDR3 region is CASSPSEQNYNEQFF.

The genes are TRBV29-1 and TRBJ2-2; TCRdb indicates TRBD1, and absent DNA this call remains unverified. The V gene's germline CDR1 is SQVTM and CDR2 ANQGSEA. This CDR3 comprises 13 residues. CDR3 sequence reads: CSVGQGNTGELFF.

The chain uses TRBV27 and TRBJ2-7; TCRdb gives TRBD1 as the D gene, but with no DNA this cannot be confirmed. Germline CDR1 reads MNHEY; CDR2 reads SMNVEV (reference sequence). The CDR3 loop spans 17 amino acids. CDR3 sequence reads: CASSLSLRDPRSYEQYF.

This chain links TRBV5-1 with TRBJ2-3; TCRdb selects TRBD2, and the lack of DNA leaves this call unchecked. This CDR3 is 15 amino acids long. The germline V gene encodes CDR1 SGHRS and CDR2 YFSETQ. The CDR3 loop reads CASSLESGSPDTQYF.

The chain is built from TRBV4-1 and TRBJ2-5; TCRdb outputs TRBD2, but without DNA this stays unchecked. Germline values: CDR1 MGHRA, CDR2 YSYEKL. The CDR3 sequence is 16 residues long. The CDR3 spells CASSRLGLAGKETQYF.

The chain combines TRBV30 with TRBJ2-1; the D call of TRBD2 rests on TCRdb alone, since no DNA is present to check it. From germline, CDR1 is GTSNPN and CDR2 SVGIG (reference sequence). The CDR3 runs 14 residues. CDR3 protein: CAWSAVRVGGEQFF.

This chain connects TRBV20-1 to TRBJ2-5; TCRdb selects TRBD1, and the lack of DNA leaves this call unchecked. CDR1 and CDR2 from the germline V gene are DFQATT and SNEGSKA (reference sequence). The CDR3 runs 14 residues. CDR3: CSARPLGALETQYF.

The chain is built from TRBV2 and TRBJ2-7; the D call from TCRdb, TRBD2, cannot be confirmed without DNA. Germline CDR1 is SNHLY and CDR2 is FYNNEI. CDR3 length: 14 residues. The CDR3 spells CASSRVRASDEQYF. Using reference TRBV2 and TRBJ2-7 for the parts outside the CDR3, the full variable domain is EPEVTQTPSHQVTQMGQEVILRCVPISNHLYFYWYRQILGQKVEFLVSFYNNEISEKSEIFDDQFSVERPDGSNFTLKIRSTKLEDSAMYFCASSRVRASDEQYFGPGTRLTVT.

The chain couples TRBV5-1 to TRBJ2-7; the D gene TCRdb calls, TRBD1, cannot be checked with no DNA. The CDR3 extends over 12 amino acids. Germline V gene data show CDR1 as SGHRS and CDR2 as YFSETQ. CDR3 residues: CASGDTSYEQYF.

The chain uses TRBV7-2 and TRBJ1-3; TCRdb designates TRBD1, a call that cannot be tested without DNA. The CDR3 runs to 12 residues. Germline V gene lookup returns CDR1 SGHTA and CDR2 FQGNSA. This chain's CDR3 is CASSARGPTIYF.

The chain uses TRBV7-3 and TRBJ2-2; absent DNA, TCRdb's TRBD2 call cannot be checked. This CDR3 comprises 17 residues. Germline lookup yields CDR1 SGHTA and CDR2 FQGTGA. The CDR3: CASSPLSSGWQTGELFF.

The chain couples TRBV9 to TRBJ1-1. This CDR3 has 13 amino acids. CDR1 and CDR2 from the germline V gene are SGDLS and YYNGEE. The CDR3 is CASSVQLAAEAFF.

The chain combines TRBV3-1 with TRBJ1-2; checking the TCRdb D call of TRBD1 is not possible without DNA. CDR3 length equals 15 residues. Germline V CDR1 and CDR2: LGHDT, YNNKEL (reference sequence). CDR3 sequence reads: CASSQDRQGHYGYTF.